This T cell receptor (beta chain) was recorded in a study of blood T cell repertoires in COVID-19. Clones were sequenced by immunoSEQ multiplex PCR, and TCRdb holds only the in-frame ones, with some missing. The data hold some 530,000 clones, with around 85% observed a single time. Germline lookup yields CDR1 LNHDA and CDR2 SQIVND (reference sequence). CDR3 size: 16 residues. Trimming stripped 1 base from V and 0 bases from J, with 10 bases between. The TCR was taken from a human donor in a cohort sampled during active COVID-19. This chain connects TRBV19 to TRBJ1-5; no firm D call. Material for sequencing was peripheral blood. This CDR3 is CASSIARFYSNQPQHF. The CDR3 region has the DNA TGTGCCAGTAGTATAGCGCGGTTCTATAGCAATCAGCCCCAGCATTTT.